The source of this TCR beta chain is a study of T cell responses to AZD1222 COVID-19 vaccine (dated by TCRdb to the early 2020s). Background on the whole study: AZD1222 recipients given second doses at about 4 weeks or at about 12 weeks were pooled, since spike-specific TCR depth and breadth were not found to differ between the two schedules. TCR sequencing covered more than 230 trial participants: roughly 200 given two doses of AZD1222 and around 25 given two doses of MenACWY control vaccine. Trial participants were enrolled by age into subgroups of 18-55, 56-69 and 70-plus years, and around 150, 28 and 57 TCR-sequenced participants, respectively, were included in these subgroups.

The time point label here, explained by the study, means: baseline before first vaccination. Vaccinee samples were obtained from the UK trials COV001 and COV002, which included a single-blind randomized controlled phase 2/3 trial of AZD1222 (ChAdOx1 nCoV-19) in healthy adults. Trial participant PBMC samples were collected at day 0 and day 28 after the second dose for TCRbeta chain sequencing. Study-wide conclusions, independent of this receptor: Reportedly, close to half of the unique spike-specific TCRs recognized epitopes lying outside the regions that are mutated in the B.1.351 and B.1.1.7 variants. Participants were mostly white British, with more females than males. The authors suggested clonal diversity may have been underestimated. In the small 56-69-year group, the increase in depth fell short of significance, most likely because of low power. Conclusions about previously exposed vaccinees are limited, since just a handful of AZD1222 recipients were seropositive for SARS-CoV-2 at baseline. No day 14 peak-response samples were available, so repertoires were characterized only after the peak T cell response. The whole spike protein was spanned by vaccine-associated CD4 TCRs, and dominant responses were seen in regions 160-218 and 743-854. After two AZD1222 doses, both the breadth and the depth of spike-specific TCRs were significantly higher than at day 0 and than in MenACWY recipients.

The CDR3 regions of human TCRbeta chains were subjected to immunosequencing. Regarding the original processing steps: TCRs in the repertoires were matched against a reference library of SARS-CoV-2-specific TCRs that had been generated with the MIRA antigen-specificity platform. Breadth meant the fraction of unique TCRs that were SARS-CoV-2-associated, whereas depth meant the fraction of total T cells that were SARS-CoV-2-associated. Using the MIRA data, each spike-specific TCR was assigned both to the spike region to which the TCR was reactive and to a CD4 or CD8 class. Log10-transformed breadth and depth values were compared by one-way ANOVA with Sidak's multiple comparisons tests. What TCRdb holds here is the immuneACCESS table cut down to in-frame rearrangements. Part of the clones is not present; checked against another copy, under half of the missing clones reflect an unresolved V gene, and the others are unexplained. V, J and clone size are taken as reported in that table, and D and trimming were inferred from the DNA itself. The sample yields 90,000 to 150,000 clones; under 95% were counted once. More than 4.5% of the sample belongs to the ten largest clones.

The CDR3 starts with the cysteine, ends with the phenylalanine, and has 14 residues. Only the CDR3 DNA is retained, 42 bases long and in frame from the first base. The V and J ends are trimmed by 4 bases and 3 bases, leaving 13 bases between them. The germline V gene (reference sequence) gives CDR1 as LNHDA and CDR2 as SQIVND. With regard to this clone: The antigen it recognizes is unknown. Per-base qualities were not stored, and no clone one base away is much larger.

The material was peripheral blood, obtained on day 0 of AZD1222 vaccination. The source is an adult in good health. The V and J segments used are TRBV19 and TRBJ2-7; the D region possibly corresponds to TRBD1 (5 bases align). CDR3 reads: CASSNQGQGYEQYF. The DNA sequence is TGTGCCAGTAGTAACCAGGGCCAGGGCTACGAGCAGTACTTC.